This TCR beta chain stems from a study of shared clonotypes between healthy human individuals. Germline V CDR1 and CDR2: MNHNS, SASEGT. CDR3 length: 13 residues. The ends were cut back, 2 bases at V and 6 bases at J, with 8 bases in the middle. The test was conducted at deep level. This table comes from immunoSEQ multiplex PCR, and its TCRdb copy is limited to in-frame clones, with some not included. The profile shows around 350,000 clones, around 70% of them singletons. The rearrangement joins TRBV6-1 to TRBJ1-5; D gene uncertain. This sequence was found in a young man in good health. Specimen: memory CD4+ T cells sorted from blood. Indicated subset: CD45RA-negative fraction. In DNA, the CDR3 is TGTGCCAGCAGTGAATCTCGGTTTCAGCCCCAGCATTTT. Amino acids: CASSESRFQPQHF.